A selection of T cell receptor beta chains follows, all from one sample in a study of CD8+ T cells in alopecia areata. Sequenced by immunoSEQ multiplex PCR; TCRdb stores in-frame clones only, minus some. Of 200,000 or so clones detected, just over 55% appear once; the ten largest clones hold nearly 5%. Sequenced input: CD8+ T cells sorted from blood. The receptors come from a human donor in good health. The CDR3 runs from the conserved cysteine through the conserved F or W. D genes are given only for firm matches. Clone size is stated in some rows and not others, as once, few, many or a class when expanded.

j_call clone_size v_call d_call cdr3_aa cdr3_nt
TRBJ1-1 few TRBV27 . CATLGSDGGPWTEAFF TGTGCCACCCTGGGGTCGGACGGAGGCCCTTGGACTGAAGCTTTCTTT
TRBJ1-2 . TRBV25-1 . CASSDEIFYTF TGTGCCAGCAGTGACGAGATCTTCTACACCTTC
TRBJ1-1 . TRBV4-1 TRBD1 CASSQVGTAEAFF TGCGCCAGCAGCCAAGTTGGGACAGCTGAAGCTTTCTTT
TRBJ2-7 . TRBV29-1 TRBD2 CSVGTSGAHEQYF TGCAGCGTTGGTACTAGCGGGGCCCACGAGCAGTACTTC
TRBJ1-1 . TRBV9 TRBD1 CASSAQGETEAFF TGTGCCAGCAGCGCCCAGGGGGAGACTGAAGCTTTCTTT
TRBJ2-6 few TRBV19 . CASLSIGFSGANVLTF TGTGCCAGCTTAAGTATCGGTTTCTCTGGGGCCAACGTCCTGACTTTC
TRBJ2-7 . TRBV13 . CASSLVGPSGYEQYF TGTGCCAGCAGCCTGGTGGGGCCATCAGGCTACGAGCAGTACTTC
TRBJ1-6 few TRBV7-9 . CASSLAYGFVSALHF TGTGCCAGCAGCTTAGCGTACGGTTTTGTCTCGGCCCTCCACTTT
TRBJ1-2 few TRBV25-1 TRBD1 CASSYGQGHGYTF TGTGCCAGCAGTTATGGACAGGGACATGGCTACACCTTC
TRBJ2-1 . TRBV29-1 TRBD2 CSVNLVSGGSYNEQFF TGCAGCGTCAACCTGGTTAGCGGGGGCTCCTACAATGAGCAGTTCTTC
TRBJ2-7 . TRBV9 TRBD1 CASSRTGGQSYEQYF TGTGCCAGCAGCCGGACAGGGGGCCAATCCTACGAGCAGTACTTC
TRBJ1-1 once TRBV5-6 . CASSRNTEAFF TGTGCCAGCAGCAGAAACACTGAAGCTTTCTTT
TRBJ1-2 . TRBV30 . CAWVVGGNYGYTF TGTGCCTGGGTCGTGGGGGGCAACTATGGCTACACCTTC
TRBJ1-3 . TRBV15 TRBD1 CATSRDDQQGLGNTIYF TGTGCCACCAGCAGAGACGATCAACAGGGGCTAGGAAACACCATATATTTT
TRBJ2-1 few TRBV4-1 TRBD2 CASSLTSGGANEQFF TGCGCCAGCAGCCTGACTAGCGGGGGGGCCAATGAGCAGTTCTTC